This T cell receptor (beta chain) was recorded in a study of response to subunit inactivated influenza vaccine. Study outcomes and limitations: The authors proposed limited new T cell recruitment per seasonal influenza vaccination.

TCRdb recomputed calls from the RT-PCR reads with MiXCR, one row per CDR3 protein. Of 540,000 or so distinct CDR3 sequences listed, around 13% are singletons. A remark on this clonotype: Its antigen is unknown. Being one base from a much bigger clone, this may be a read error.

CDR1 and CDR2 (germline): DFQATT, SNEGSKA (reference sequence). The CDR3 has 17 amino acids. The material sequenced was PBMCs from blood, taken 35 to 45 days after vaccination. This clonotype was sampled from a man aged 45-65 years who received an inactivated influenza vaccine. The chain joins TRBV20-1 to TRBJ2-1, with D perhaps matching TRBD1 (7 bases). The CDR3 is CCAHPPIQGRTYNEQFF. The CDR3 DNA sequence: TGCTGTGCACATCCTCCTATACAGGGGAGGACCTACAATGAGCAGTTCTTC.